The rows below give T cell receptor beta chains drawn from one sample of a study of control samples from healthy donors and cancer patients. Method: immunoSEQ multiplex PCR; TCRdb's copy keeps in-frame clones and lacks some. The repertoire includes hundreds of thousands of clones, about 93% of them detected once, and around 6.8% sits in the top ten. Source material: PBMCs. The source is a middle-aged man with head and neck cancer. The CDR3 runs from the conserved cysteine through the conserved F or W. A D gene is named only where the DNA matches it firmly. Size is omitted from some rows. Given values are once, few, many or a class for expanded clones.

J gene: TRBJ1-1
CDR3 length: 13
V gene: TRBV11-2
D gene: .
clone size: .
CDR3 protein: CASSFMGSPNAFF
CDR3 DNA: TGTGCCAGCAGCTTCATGGGCAGTCCCAACGCTTTCTTT

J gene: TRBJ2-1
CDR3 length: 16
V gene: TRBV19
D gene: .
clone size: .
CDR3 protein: CASSKNPGSSYNEQFF
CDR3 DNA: TGTGCCAGTAGTAAGAATCCAGGTAGCTCCTACAATGAGCAGTTCTTC

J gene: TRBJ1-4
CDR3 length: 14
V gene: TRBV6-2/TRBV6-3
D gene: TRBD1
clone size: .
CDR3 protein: CASSYSPGGEKLFF
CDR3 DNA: TGTGCCAGCAGTTACTCTCCAGGGGGTGAAAAACTGTTTTTT

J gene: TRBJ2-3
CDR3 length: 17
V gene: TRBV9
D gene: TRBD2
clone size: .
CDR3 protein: CASSVASGGASTDTQYF
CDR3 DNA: TGTGCCAGCAGCGTAGCTAGCGGGGGGGCTAGCACAGATACGCAGTATTTT

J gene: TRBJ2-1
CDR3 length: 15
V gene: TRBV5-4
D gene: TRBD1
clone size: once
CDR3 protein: CASSSAGDSYNEQFF
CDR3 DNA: TGTGCCAGCAGCTCCGCTGGGGACAGTTACAATGAGCAGTTCTTC

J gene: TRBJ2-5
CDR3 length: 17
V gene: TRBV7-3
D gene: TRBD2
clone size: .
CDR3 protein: CASSPTGGAQNQETQYF
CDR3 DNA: TGTGCCAGCAGCCCCACGGGGGGGGCACAAAACCAAGAGACCCAGTACTTC

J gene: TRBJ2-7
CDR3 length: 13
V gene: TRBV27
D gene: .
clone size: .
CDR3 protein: CASSSYPSGERYF
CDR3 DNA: TGTGCCAGCAGTTCTTATCCCTCGGGCGAGCGGTACTTC

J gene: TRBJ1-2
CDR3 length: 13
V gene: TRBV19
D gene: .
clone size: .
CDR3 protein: CAAGGYSNYGYTF
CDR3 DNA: TGTGCCGCGGGAGGGTATTCTAACTATGGCTACACCTTC

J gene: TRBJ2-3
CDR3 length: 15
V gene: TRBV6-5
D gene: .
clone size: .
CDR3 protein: CASSQGRYFTDTQYF
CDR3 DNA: TGTGCCAGCAGTCAGGGACGTTACTTCACAGATACGCAGTATTTT

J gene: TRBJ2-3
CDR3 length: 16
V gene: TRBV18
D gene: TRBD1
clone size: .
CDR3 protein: CASSPDRVRNTDTQYF
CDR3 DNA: TGTGCCAGCTCGCCCGACAGGGTAAGGAACACAGATACGCAGTATTTT

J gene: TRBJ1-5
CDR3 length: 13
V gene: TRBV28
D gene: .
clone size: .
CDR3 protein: CASSLTVDQPQHF
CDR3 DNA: TGTGCCAGCAGTTTAACGGTAGATCAGCCCCAGCATTTT

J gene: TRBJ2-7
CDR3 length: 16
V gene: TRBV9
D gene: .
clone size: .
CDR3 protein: CASSAAAGPSSYEQYF
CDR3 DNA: TGTGCCAGCAGCGCAGCGGCGGGTCCTAGCTCCTACGAGCAGTACTTC

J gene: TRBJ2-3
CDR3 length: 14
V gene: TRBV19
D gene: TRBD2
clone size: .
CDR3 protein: CASSISGGTDTQYF
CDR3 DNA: TGTGCCAGTAGTATTAGCGGGGGCACAGATACGCAGTATTTT

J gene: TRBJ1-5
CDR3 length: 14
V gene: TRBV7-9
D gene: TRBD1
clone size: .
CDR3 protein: CASSQGQGHQPQHF
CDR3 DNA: TGTGCCAGCAGCCAAGGACAGGGCCATCAGCCCCAGCATTTT

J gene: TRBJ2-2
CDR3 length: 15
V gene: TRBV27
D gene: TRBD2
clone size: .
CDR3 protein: CASRVAGGLSGELFF
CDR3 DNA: TGTGCCAGCAGGGTAGCGGGGGGGCTCTCCGGGGAGCTGTTTTTT

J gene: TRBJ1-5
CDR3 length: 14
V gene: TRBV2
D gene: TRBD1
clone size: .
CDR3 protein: CASSPDRGYQPQHF
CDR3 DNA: TGTGCCAGCAGCCCGGACAGGGGATATCAGCCCCAGCATTTT

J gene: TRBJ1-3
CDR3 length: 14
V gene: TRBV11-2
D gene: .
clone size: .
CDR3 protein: CASSSRPSGNTIYF
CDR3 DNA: TGTGCCAGCAGCTCAAGGCCTTCTGGAAACACCATATATTTT

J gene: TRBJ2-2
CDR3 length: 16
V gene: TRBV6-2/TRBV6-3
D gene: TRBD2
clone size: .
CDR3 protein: CASRPPGLGLPGELFF
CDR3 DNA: TGTGCCAGCAGGCCTCCGGGACTAGGGCTTCCCGGGGAGCTGTTTTTT

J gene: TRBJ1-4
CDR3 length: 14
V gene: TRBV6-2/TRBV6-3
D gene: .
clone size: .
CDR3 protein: CASSEAGVDEKLFF
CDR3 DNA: TGTGCCAGCAGTGAGGCAGGGGTAGACGAAAAACTGTTTTTT

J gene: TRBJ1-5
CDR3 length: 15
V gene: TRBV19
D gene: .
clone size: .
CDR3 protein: CASSISAPSNQPQHF
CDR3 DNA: TGTGCCAGTAGTATTAGCGCCCCTTCCAATCAGCCCCAGCATTTT

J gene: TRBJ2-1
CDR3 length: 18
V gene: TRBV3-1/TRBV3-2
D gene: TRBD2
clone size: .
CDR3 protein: CASSQAISGLAGYNEQFF
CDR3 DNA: TGTGCCAGCAGCCAAGCCATCTCGGGACTAGCGGGCTACAATGAGCAGTTCTTC

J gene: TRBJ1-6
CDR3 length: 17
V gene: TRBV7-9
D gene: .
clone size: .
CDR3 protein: CASSLDRGGRSDSPLHF
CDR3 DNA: TGTGCCAGCAGCTTAGATCGGGGGGGCAGGTCCGATTCACCCCTCCACTTT

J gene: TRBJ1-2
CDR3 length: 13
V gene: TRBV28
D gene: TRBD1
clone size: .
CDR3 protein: CASSPTGAYGYTF
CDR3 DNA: TGTGCCAGCAGTCCGACAGGGGCCTATGGCTACACCTTC

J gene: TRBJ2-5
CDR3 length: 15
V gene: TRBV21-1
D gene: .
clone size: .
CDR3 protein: CASSKRASDRETQYF
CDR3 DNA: TGTGCCAGCAGCAAAAGGGCTAGCGATAGGGAGACCCAGTACTTC

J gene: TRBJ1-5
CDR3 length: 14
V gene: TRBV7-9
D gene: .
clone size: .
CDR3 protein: CASSLVGINQPQHF
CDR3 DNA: TGTGCCAGCAGCTTAGTTGGGATCAATCAGCCCCAGCATTTT

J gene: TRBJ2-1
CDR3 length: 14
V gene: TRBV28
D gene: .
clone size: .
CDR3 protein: CASRTGGIGNEQFF
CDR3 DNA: TGTGCCAGTCGAACCGGAGGGATAGGCAATGAGCAGTTCTTC

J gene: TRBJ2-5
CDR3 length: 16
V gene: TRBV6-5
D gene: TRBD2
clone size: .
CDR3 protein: CASSLTTSAIQETQYF
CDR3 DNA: TGTGCCAGCAGTTTAACGACTAGCGCGATCCAAGAGACCCAGTACTTC

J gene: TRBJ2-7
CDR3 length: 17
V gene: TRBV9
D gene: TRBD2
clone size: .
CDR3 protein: CASSPRLAGVVGGEQYF
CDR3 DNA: TGTGCCAGCAGCCCAAGACTAGCGGGAGTTGTGGGTGGCGAGCAGTACTTC

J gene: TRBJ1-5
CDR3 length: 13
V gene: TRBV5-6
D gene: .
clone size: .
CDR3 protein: CASSFGRNQPQHF
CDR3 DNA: TGTGCCAGCAGCTTTGGGAGAAATCAGCCCCAGCATTTT

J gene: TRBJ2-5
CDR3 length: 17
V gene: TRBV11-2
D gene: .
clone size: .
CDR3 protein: CASSSPPGRIMIGTQYF
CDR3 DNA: TGTGCCAGCAGCTCCCCCCCGGGCAGGATTATGATAGGGACCCAGTACTTC

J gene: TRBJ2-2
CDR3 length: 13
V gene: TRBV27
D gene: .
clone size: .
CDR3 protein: CASNPQGSGELFF
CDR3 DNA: TGTGCCAGCAACCCACAGGGTTCCGGGGAGCTGTTTTTT

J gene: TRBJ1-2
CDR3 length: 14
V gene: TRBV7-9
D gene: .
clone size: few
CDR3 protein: CASSLGHRNYGYTF
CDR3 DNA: TGTGCCAGCAGCTTAGGTCACAGGAACTATGGCTACACCTTC

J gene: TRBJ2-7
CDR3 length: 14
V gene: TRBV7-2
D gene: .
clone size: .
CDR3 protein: CASNLDGSSYEQYF
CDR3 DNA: TGTGCCAGCAACCTGGACGGGAGCTCCTACGAGCAGTACTTC

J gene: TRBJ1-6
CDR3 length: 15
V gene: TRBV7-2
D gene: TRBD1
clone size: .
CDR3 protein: CASSPDRVSRSPLHF
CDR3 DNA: TGTGCCAGCAGCCCCGACAGGGTTTCGAGGTCACCCCTCCACTTT

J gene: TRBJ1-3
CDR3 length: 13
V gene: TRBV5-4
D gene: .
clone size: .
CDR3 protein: CASSVQGENTIYF
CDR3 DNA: TGTGCCAGCAGCGTACAGGGTGAAAACACCATATATTTT

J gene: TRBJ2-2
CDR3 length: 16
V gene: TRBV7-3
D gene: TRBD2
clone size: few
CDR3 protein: CASRMGASGRTGELFF
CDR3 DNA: TGTGCCAGCAGAATGGGGGCTAGCGGGCGGACCGGGGAGCTGTTTTTT

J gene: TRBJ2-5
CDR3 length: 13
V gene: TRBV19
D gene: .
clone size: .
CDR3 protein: CASNLRGEETQYF
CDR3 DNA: TGTGCCAGTAACCTTCGAGGGGAAGAGACCCAGTACTTC

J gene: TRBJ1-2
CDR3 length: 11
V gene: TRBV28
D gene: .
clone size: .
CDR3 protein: CASDSNYGYTF
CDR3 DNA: TGTGCCAGCGACTCTAACTATGGCTACACCTTC

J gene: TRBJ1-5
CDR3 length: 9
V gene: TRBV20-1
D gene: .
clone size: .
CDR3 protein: CSAAQPQHF
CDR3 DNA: TGCAGTGCCGCCCAGCCCCAGCATTTT

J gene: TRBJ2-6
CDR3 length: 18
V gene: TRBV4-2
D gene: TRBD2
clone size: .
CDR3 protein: CASSPRLAGGFGANVLTF
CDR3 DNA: TGTGCCAGCAGCCCCCGACTAGCGGGAGGCTTTGGGGCCAACGTCCTGACTTTC

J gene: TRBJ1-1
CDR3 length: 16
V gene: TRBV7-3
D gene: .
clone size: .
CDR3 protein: CASSSYSTGGSTEAFF
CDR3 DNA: TGTGCCAGCAGCTCCTATTCGACAGGCGGGAGCACTGAAGCTTTCTTT

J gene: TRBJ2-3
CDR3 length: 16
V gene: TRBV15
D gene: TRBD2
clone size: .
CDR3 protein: CATSRVTSGGGDTQYF
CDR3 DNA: TGTGCCACCAGCAGAGTAACTAGCGGAGGGGGGGATACGCAGTATTTT

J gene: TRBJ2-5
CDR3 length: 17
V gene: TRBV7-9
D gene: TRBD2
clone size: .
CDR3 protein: CASSRRSTSGRQETQYF
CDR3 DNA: TGTGCCAGCAGTCGCAGGTCGACTAGCGGGAGGCAAGAGACCCAGTACTTC

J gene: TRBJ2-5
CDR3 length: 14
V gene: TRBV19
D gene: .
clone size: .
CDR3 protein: CASAEANYQETQYF
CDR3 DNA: TGTGCCAGTGCGGAGGCAAACTACCAAGAGACCCAGTACTTC

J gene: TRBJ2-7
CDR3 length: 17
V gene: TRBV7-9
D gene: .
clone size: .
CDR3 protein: CASSLLGVTGSSYEQYF
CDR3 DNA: TGTGCCAGCAGCTTATTGGGTGTGACGGGGAGCTCCTACGAGCAGTACTTC

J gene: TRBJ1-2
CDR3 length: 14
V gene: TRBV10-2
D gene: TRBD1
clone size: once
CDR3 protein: CASSRQGVGYGYTF
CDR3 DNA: TGCGCCAGCAGTAGACAGGGGGTGGGCTATGGCTACACCTTC

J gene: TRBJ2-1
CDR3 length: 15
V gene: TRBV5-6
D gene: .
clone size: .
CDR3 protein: CASSLGQVIYNEQFF
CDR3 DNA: TGTGCCAGCAGCTTGGGGCAGGTCATATACAATGAGCAGTTCTTC

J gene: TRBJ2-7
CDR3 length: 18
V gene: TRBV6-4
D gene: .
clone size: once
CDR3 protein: CASSDPRLRDRRGGEQYF
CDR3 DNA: TGTGCCAGCAGTGACCCGAGGCTCCGGGACAGACGAGGAGGGGAGCAGTACTTC

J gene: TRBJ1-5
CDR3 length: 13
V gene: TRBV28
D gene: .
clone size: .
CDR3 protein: CASSLPGNQPQHF
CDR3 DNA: TGTGCCAGCAGTTTGCCAGGCAATCAGCCCCAGCATTTT